Listed below are T cell receptor beta chains from one sample, sequenced in a study of beta chain features in type 1 diabetes. Clones were read by immunoSEQ multiplex PCR, and TCRdb kept only the in-frame ones, dropping some. In the table there are about 370,000 clones, 9.5% to 10% of which are singletons. The sample comprised central memory CD4+ T cells from blood. The receptors originated from a man aged 25 to 40 with type 1 diabetes. CDR3s include the opening cysteine and the closing phenylalanine or tryptophan. D genes are given only for firm matches. Part of the rows lack a size; the others show once, few, many or a class for expanded clones.

j_gene: TRBJ1-1; d_gene: TRBD1; v_gene: TRBV10-2; abundance: few; CDR3aa: CASRGQRTNTEAFF; CDR3nt: TGCGCCAGCAGGGGACAGCGGACGAACACTGAAGCTTTCTTT
j_gene: TRBJ2-6; d_gene: NA; v_gene: TRBV7-2; abundance: once; CDR3aa: CASSWQGDSGANVLTF; CDR3nt: TGTGCCAGCAGCTGGCAGGGAGACTCTGGGGCCAACGTCCTGACTTTC
j_gene: TRBJ1-5; d_gene: TRBD1; v_gene: TRBV28; abundance: many; CDR3aa: CASSWDSRNQPQHF; CDR3nt: TGTGCCAGCAGTTGGGACAGCCGCAATCAGCCCCAGCATTTT
j_gene: TRBJ1-5; d_gene: NA; v_gene: TRBV19; abundance: NA; CDR3aa: CAAGGRLLNGQPQHF; CDR3nt: TGTGCCGCGGGGGGCAGGCTCTTAAATGGTCAGCCCCAGCATTTT
j_gene: TRBJ2-3; d_gene: NA; v_gene: TRBV7-7; abundance: few; CDR3aa: CASSLRTAGTDTQYF; CDR3nt: TGTGCTAGCAGCCTAAGGACAGCCGGCACAGATACGCAGTATTTT
j_gene: TRBJ2-7; d_gene: NA; v_gene: TRBV11-2; abundance: few; CDR3aa: CASSFIYEQYF; CDR3nt: TGTGCCAGCAGCTTCATCTACGAGCAGTACTTC
j_gene: TRBJ2-2; d_gene: NA; v_gene: TRBV4-2; abundance: NA; CDR3aa: CAAKGAGELFF; CDR3nt: TGTGCAGCGAAGGGGGCCGGGGAGCTGTTTTTT
j_gene: TRBJ2-3; d_gene: NA; v_gene: TRBV7-9; abundance: few; CDR3aa: CASRPGRLASTDTQYF; CDR3nt: TGTGCCAGCAGACCTGGAAGGCTAGCTAGCACAGATACGCAGTATTTT
j_gene: TRBJ2-3; d_gene: NA; v_gene: TRBV21-1; abundance: NA; CDR3aa: CASSKAKDRACLSPCSTDTQYF; CDR3nt: TGTGCCAGCAGCAAAGCGAAAGACAGGGCTTGTCTCAGCCCATGTTCCACAGATACGCAGTATTTT
j_gene: TRBJ2-1; d_gene: NA; v_gene: TRBV2; abundance: few; CDR3aa: CASSLDRSSYNEQFF; CDR3nt: TGTGCCAGCAGTCTTGACCGAAGCTCCTACAATGAGCAGTTCTTC
j_gene: TRBJ2-5; d_gene: TRBD2; v_gene: TRBV30; abundance: few; CDR3aa: CAWRLAGPLGETQYF; CDR3nt: TGTGCCTGGAGACTAGCGGGGCCCCTTGGGGAGACCCAGTACTTC
j_gene: TRBJ2-2; d_gene: NA; v_gene: TRBV9; abundance: few; CDR3aa: CASSVRGRIGYGTGELFF; CDR3nt: TGTGCCAGCAGCGTAAGGGGACGAATAGGGTACGGCACCGGGGAGCTGTTTTTT
j_gene: TRBJ2-7; d_gene: NA; v_gene: TRBV2; abundance: many; CDR3aa: CASSATNYEQYF; CDR3nt: TGTGCCAGCAGTGCGACAAACTACGAGCAGTACTTC
j_gene: TRBJ1-1; d_gene: TRBD1; v_gene: TRBV2; abundance: NA; CDR3aa: CASSLRTGDALAFF; CDR3nt: TGTGCCAGCAGCCTCAGGACAGGGGACGCGCTAGCTTTCTTT
j_gene: TRBJ2-7; d_gene: NA; v_gene: TRBV6-6; abundance: few; CDR3aa: CASSLRQGYEQYF; CDR3nt: TGTGCCAGCAGTCTCCGGCAGGGCTACGAGCAGTACTTC
j_gene: TRBJ2-7; d_gene: NA; v_gene: TRBV5-6; abundance: few; CDR3aa: CASSRTISREYEQYF; CDR3nt: TGTGCCAGCAGCCGGACGATCAGCAGGGAATACGAGCAGTACTTC
j_gene: TRBJ2-3; d_gene: TRBD2; v_gene: TRBV28; abundance: few; CDR3aa: CASSFGASGRTDTQYF; CDR3nt: TGTGCCAGCAGTTTCGGGGCTAGCGGACGCACAGATACGCAGTATTTT
j_gene: TRBJ2-5; d_gene: NA; v_gene: TRBV6-1; abundance: NA; CDR3aa: CASREFSGSRGAQYF; CDR3nt: TGTGCCAGCAGAGAGTTTAGCGGTTCCAGGGGGGCCCAGTACTTC
j_gene: TRBJ1-1; d_gene: NA; v_gene: TRBV18; abundance: NA; CDR3aa: CASSPPDGSYAFF; CDR3nt: TGTGCCAGCTCACCACCGGACGGATCGTACGCTTTCTTT
j_gene: TRBJ2-4; d_gene: TRBD2; v_gene: TRBV13; abundance: NA; CDR3aa: CASSSLRRLAGGKNIQYF; CDR3nt: TGTGCCAGCAGCTCCCTCCGGAGACTAGCGGGAGGAAAAAACATTCAGTACTTC
j_gene: TRBJ2-7; d_gene: NA; v_gene: TRBV6-5; abundance: NA; CDR3aa: CASLDFPKYF; CDR3nt: TGTGCCAGCCTCGACTTCCCCAAGTACTTC
j_gene: TRBJ2-3; d_gene: NA; v_gene: TRBV19; abundance: NA; CDR3aa: CASRAVGNADTQYF; CDR3nt: TGTGCCAGTAGGGCAGTGGGAAACGCAGATACGCAGTATTTT
j_gene: TRBJ1-2; d_gene: NA; v_gene: TRBV30; abundance: NA; CDR3aa: CAWRVQGAAGGYTF; CDR3nt: TGTGCCTGGAGGGTTCAGGGTGCCGCGGGTGGCTACACCTTC
j_gene: TRBJ1-1; d_gene: TRBD1; v_gene: TRBV13; abundance: many; CDR3aa: CASSLRRTGRSEAFF; CDR3nt: TGTGCCAGCAGCTTAAGGAGGACAGGACGCAGTGAAGCTTTCTTT
j_gene: TRBJ2-7; d_gene: NA; v_gene: TRBV5-4; abundance: NA; CDR3aa: CASSLGGTYEQYF; CDR3nt: TGCGCCAGCAGCTTGGGGGGAACTTACGAGCAGTACTTC
j_gene: TRBJ2-3; d_gene: TRBD2; v_gene: TRBV5-1; abundance: NA; CDR3aa: CASSSGLEGDTQYF; CDR3nt: TGCGCCAGCAGCTCGGGACTAGAAGGAGATACGCAGTATTTT
j_gene: TRBJ2-5; d_gene: NA; v_gene: TRBV6-1; abundance: few; CDR3aa: CASSADRGGETQYF; CDR3nt: TGTGCCAGCAGTGCCGACAGGGGAGGGGAGACCCAGTACTTC
j_gene: TRBJ2-7; d_gene: NA; v_gene: TRBV18; abundance: many; CDR3aa: CASSPPSSYEQYF; CDR3nt: TGTGCCAGCTCACCCCCGAGCTCCTACGAGCAGTACTTC
j_gene: TRBJ2-1; d_gene: NA; v_gene: TRBV5-6; abundance: few; CDR3aa: CASSLHHSPYNEQFF; CDR3nt: TGTGCCAGCAGCTTGCATCACTCTCCCTACAATGAGCAGTTCTTC
j_gene: TRBJ1-2; d_gene: NA; v_gene: TRBV6-5; abundance: few; CDR3aa: CASSYSAGTEHGYTF; CDR3nt: TGTGCCAGCAGTTACTCTGCCGGGACGGAACATGGCTACACCTTC
j_gene: TRBJ1-4; d_gene: NA; v_gene: TRBV18; abundance: NA; CDR3aa: CASSLSTASNEKLFF; CDR3nt: TGTGCCAGCTCCCTTTCGACAGCATCTAATGAAAAACTGTTTTTT
j_gene: TRBJ2-5; d_gene: TRBD2; v_gene: TRBV10-3; abundance: few; CDR3aa: CAISAVAGVGETQYF; CDR3nt: TGTGCCATCTCGGCCGTAGCGGGAGTTGGGGAGACCCAGTACTTC
j_gene: TRBJ2-5; d_gene: NA; v_gene: TRBV11-2; abundance: few; CDR3aa: CAFSRGVGAQYF; CDR3nt: TGTGCCTTCTCTAGGGGCGTGGGGGCCCAGTACTTC
j_gene: TRBJ1-2; d_gene: NA; v_gene: TRBV7-8; abundance: few; CDR3aa: CASSPQGTGYGYTF; CDR3nt: TGTGCCAGCAGCCCCCAAGGGACGGGATATGGCTACACCTTC
j_gene: TRBJ1-4; d_gene: NA; v_gene: TRBV4-2; abundance: once; CDR3aa: CASSQAAAATNEKLFF; CDR3nt: TGTGCCAGCAGCCAAGCCGCGGCAGCAACTAATGAAAAACTGTTTTTT
j_gene: TRBJ2-3; d_gene: TRBD1; v_gene: TRBV6-1; abundance: few; CDR3aa: CASSEGGQTQYF; CDR3nt: TGTGCCAGCAGTGAAGGGGGACAGACGCAGTATTTT
j_gene: TRBJ2-7; d_gene: TRBD1; v_gene: TRBV25-1; abundance: NA; CDR3aa: CASSEPTDRSYEQYF; CDR3nt: TGTGCCAGCAGTGAACCCACGGACAGGTCCTACGAGCAGTACTTC
j_gene: TRBJ1-4; d_gene: NA; v_gene: TRBV30; abundance: few; CDR3aa: CAWSAAGGHGEKLFF; CDR3nt: TGTGCCTGGAGTGCCGCTGGGGGTCACGGTGAAAAACTGTTTTTT
j_gene: TRBJ1-1; d_gene: NA; v_gene: TRBV6-5; abundance: few; CDR3aa: CASSFTVNTEAFF; CDR3nt: TGTGCCAGCAGTTTCACAGTGAACACTGAAGCTTTCTTT
j_gene: TRBJ2-5; d_gene: TRBD1; v_gene: TRBV5-5; abundance: few; CDR3aa: CASSLGVGAAGGETQYF; CDR3nt: TGTGCCAGCAGCTTGGGGGTGGGGGCAGCAGGGGGCGAGACCCAGTACTTC
j_gene: TRBJ2-2; d_gene: TRBD1; v_gene: TRBV7-2; abundance: few; CDR3aa: CASSLYAPGQGSGGELFF; CDR3nt: TGTGCCAGCAGCTTATATGCACCGGGACAGGGGTCGGGCGGGGAGCTGTTTTTT